The 3 T cell receptor beta chains listed next were all sequenced from one sample in a study of T cell responses to AZD1222 COVID-19 vaccine. Sequencing used immunoSEQ multiplex PCR; TCRdb keeps in-frame clones, though not all of them. The sample lists around 99,000 clones, 87% occurring once. Sequences were derived from peripheral blood, sampled 28 days after the second AZD1222 dose. The receptors originated from an adult who received the AZD1222 COVID-19 vaccine.

The chain is built from TRBV18 and TRBJ1-1, with 7 bases fitting TRBD1. Unmatched junction bases numbered 2, after V lost 4 bases and J lost 6 bases. The CDR3 runs to 12 residues. CDR1 is KGHSH and CDR2 is LQKENI in the germline V gene. CDR3 protein: CASSRDSPEAFF. CDR3 in DNA: TGTGCCAGCTCACGGGACAGCCCTGAAGCTTTCTTT.

This sequence joins TRBV3-1 (or the pseudogene TRBV3-2) and TRBJ2-2; 7 bases line up with TRBD1. The germline CDR1 and CDR2 sequences are LGHDT and YNNKEL (reference sequence). The J segment lost 4 bases and the V segment lost 4 bases, leaving 6 bases of the junction unmatched. The CDR3 covers 15 residues. The CDR3 loop is CASSPIHRGTGELFF. CDR3 DNA: TGTGCCAGCAGCCCGATCCACAGGGGCACCGGGGAGCTGTTTTTT.

The chain recombines TRBV29-1 with TRBJ1-2; tentatively, D is TRBD1 (6 bases). V shed 7 bases and J shed 6 bases, with 9 bases lying between them. This CDR3 has 10 residues. Germline V gene lookup returns CDR1 SQVTM and CDR2 ANQGSEA. In nucleotides, the CDR3 is TGCAGCGCCACAGGGCATGGCTACACCTTC. Its protein is CSATGHGYTF. Looking up the rest from reference TRBV29-1 and TRBJ1-2 gives the full variable domain: SAVISQKPSRDICQRGTSLTIQCQVDSQVTMMFWYRQQPGQSLTLIATANQGSEATYESGFVIDKFPISRPNLTFSTLTVSNMSPEDSSIYLCSATGHGYTFGSGTRLTVV.